This T cell receptor beta chain appears in the sequencing data of a study of blood T cells in healthy people across ages (dated by TCRdb to the mid-2010s). Broadly, across the study: In model experiments, template switching captured about one uniquely barcoded TCR beta cDNA molecule for every two T cells. Using the same blood draw, the study looked at two additional independent replicas of 1 million unique cDNA reads for two donors, one aged 18 to 29 and the other aged 80 or older. Age-related changes in TCR beta repertoire diversity were measured in the study by deep sequencing normalized with unique cDNA molecular identifiers. To avoid experimental bias, donors of different ages were randomly spread across the sequencing lanes. The donors were split into four age groups: young (average around 15 years), middle-aged (roughly 42), aged (62) and long-lived (82). Study-level results and caveats: Estimates of total diversity based on one million sequenced T cells were regarded as lower bounds and as underestimates. Compared with the aged group, more naive CD4+ T cells, fewer expanded clones and increased TCR diversity were shown by the long-lived group, suggesting age selection. As age increased, observed TCR beta diversity per million T cells dropped in a roughly linear way, and a significant reduction was already evident by age 40. Donor CMV infection status was unknown, potentially confounding age-related changes in expanded clonotypes. Because profiling used bulk unsorted PBMCs, naive and antigen-experienced compartments could not be compared conclusively. Observed TCR beta diversity correlated strongly with the percentage of naive T cells measured by flow cytometry.

This clonotype was recorded a few times. It lacks a known antigen. Base qualities are missing; no much larger clone stands one base away. Donors were a few dozen systemically healthy Caucasian individuals from Russia aged about 6 to 100 years. Approximately 10 milliliters of peripheral blood were collected from each donor into EDTA-treated Vacutainer tubes. Ficoll-Paque density-gradient centrifugation was used to isolate PBMCs, with at least 7 million per sample. Total RNA was extracted from PBMCs with Trizol reagent, with at least 6 micrograms obtained per sample. For every donor, an aliquot of PBMCs went through flow cytometry to measure the percentages of naive CD45RAhigh/CD27high T cells. Via the germline V gene, CDR1 is KGHSH and CDR2 LQKENI. The V end gives up 5 bases and the J end 2 bases, leaving 6 bases in the junction not matched to a gene. Counted from cysteine to phenylalanine, this CDR3 has 15 amino acids. The kept DNA is CDR3 alone, 45 bases in frame from the first base.

To prepare the library, 5' RACE was applied. Reads for this sample came from an Illumina HiSeq 2500. A second PCR of roughly 6 to 11 cycles was performed with a sample-barcoded 5' primer and a J-beta primer mix. A unique molecular identifier was introduced onto each TCR beta cDNA molecule by a template-switch 5' adaptor carrying 12 random nucleotides. At least 3 million CDR3-containing paired-end reads were obtained from each sample. The Mint cDNA synthesis kit, primed by a TRBC-specific oligonucleotide, was used to synthesize first-strand cDNA from all RNA. Following uracil-DNA glycosylase treatment, all cDNA underwent a first 18-cycle PCR with the universal primers M1SS and BC2_uni_R. As for the authors' bioinformatics: For normalization, 1 million high-quality reads, each with a distinct molecular identifier, were randomly selected from each sample. Reads sharing molecular identifiers were discarded rather than binned into consensus sequences. MiTCR, run with a Q25 quality threshold and the strictest error-elimination algorithm, handled CDR3 identification, clonotype clustering and error correction. A nonparametric unseen species model with Euler transformation was used to estimate a lower bound on total TCR beta diversity. TCRdb trimmed the raw reads at Q25, called clones with MiXCR and kept productive beta chains. Each CDR3 protein gets just one entry, which takes the most common genes and DNA from the rows behind it. The V and J calls were not made by the authors but by TCRdb's processing. The sample yields around 320,000 distinct CDR3 sequences; around 30% were counted once. The top ten clonotypes cover about 30% of the sample.

Sequencing was performed on blood. The clonotype comes from a woman aged 70-85 years in good health. The V gene is TRBV18 and the J gene is TRBJ2-5; the central 9 bases match TRBD1. The CDR3 protein is CASSSGTGKQETQYF. The nucleotide sequence is TGTGCCAGCTCATCCGGGACAGGGAAACAAGAGACCCAGTACTTC.